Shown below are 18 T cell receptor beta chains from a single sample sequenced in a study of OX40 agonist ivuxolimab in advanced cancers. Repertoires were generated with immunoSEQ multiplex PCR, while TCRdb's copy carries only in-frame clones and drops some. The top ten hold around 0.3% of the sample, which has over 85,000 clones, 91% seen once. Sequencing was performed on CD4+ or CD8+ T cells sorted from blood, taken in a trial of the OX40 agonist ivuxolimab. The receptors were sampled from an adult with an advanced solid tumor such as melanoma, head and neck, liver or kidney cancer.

CDR3: CASSTGTSDTQYF. The DNA of the CDR3 is TGTGCCAGTAGTACCGGGACCTCAGATACGCAGTATTTT. This rearrangement joins TRBV19 to TRBJ2-3, with D tentatively TRBD1 or TRBD2 (5 bases each). The germline CDR1 and CDR2 sequences are LNHDA and SQIVND (reference sequence). The CDR3 has 13 amino acids. The V end was cut by 4 bases, the J end by 4 bases, with 9 bases between.

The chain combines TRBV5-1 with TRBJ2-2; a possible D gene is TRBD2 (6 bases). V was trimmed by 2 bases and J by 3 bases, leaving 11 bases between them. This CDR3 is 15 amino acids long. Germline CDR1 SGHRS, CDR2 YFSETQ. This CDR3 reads CASSLVEGYTGELFF. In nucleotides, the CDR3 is TGCGCCAGCAGCTTAGTGGAGGGTTACACCGGGGAGCTGTTTTTT. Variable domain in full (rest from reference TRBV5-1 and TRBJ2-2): KAGVTQTPRYLIKTRGQQVTLSCSPISGHRSVSWYQQTPGQGLQFLFEYFSETQRNKGNFPGRFSGRQFSNSRSEMNVSTLELGDSALYLCASSLVEGYTGELFFGEGSRLTVL.

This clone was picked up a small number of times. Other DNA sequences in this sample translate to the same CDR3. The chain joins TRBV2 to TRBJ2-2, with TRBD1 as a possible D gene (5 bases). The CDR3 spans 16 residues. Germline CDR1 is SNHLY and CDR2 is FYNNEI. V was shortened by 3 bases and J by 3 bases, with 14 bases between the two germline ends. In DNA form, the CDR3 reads TGTGCCAGCAGTGAGTCAGGGATAAGCCACACCGGGGAGCTGTTTTTT. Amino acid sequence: CASSESGISHTGELFF.

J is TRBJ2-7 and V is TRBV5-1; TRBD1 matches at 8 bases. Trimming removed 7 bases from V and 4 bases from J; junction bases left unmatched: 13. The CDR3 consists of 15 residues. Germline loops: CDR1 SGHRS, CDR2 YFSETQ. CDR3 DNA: TGCGCCAGCCAAAGGGGTGGGACAGGAACATACGAGCAGTACTTC. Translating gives CASQRGGTGTYEQYF.

The CDR3 region is CASSQGGGSGTSTDTQYF. The CDR3 nucleotides are TGCGCCAGCAGCCAAGGGGGCGGTAGCGGGACAAGCACAGATACGCAGTATTTT. The gene calls are TRBV4-1 and TRBJ2-3, with 8 positions matching TRBD2. Per the germline V gene, CDR1 is MGHRA and CDR2 is YSYEKL. This CDR3 has 18 residues. J gave up 0 bases and V 1 base, and 9 bases lay outside the gene matches.

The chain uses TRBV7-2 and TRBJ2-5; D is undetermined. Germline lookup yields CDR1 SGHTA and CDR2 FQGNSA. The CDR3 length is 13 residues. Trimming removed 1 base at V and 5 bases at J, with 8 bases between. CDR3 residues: CASSLEFGETQYF. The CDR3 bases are TGTGCCAGCAGCTTAGAATTCGGGGAGACCCAGTACTTC.

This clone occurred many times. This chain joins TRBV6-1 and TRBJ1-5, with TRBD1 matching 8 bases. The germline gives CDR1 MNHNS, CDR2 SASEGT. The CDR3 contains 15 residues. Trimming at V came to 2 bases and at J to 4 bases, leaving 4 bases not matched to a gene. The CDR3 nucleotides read TGTGCCAGCAGTGAATGGACAGGGCTTAATCAGCCCCAGCATTTT. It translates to CASSEWTGLNQPQHF.

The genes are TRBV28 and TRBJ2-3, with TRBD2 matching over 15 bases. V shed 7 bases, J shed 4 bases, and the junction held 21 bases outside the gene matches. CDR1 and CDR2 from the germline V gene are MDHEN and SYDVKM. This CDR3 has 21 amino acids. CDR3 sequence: CASIRRMGGLAGGGVADTQYF. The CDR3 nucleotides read TGTGCCAGCATCCGAAGGATGGGGGGACTAGCGGGAGGCGGGGTAGCAGATACGCAGTATTTT.

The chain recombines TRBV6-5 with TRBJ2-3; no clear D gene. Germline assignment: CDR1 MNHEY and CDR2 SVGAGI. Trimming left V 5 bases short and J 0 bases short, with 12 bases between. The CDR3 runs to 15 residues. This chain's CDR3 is CASSPVAASTDTQYF. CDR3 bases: TGTGCCAGCAGTCCAGTAGCAGCTAGCACAGATACGCAGTATTTT.

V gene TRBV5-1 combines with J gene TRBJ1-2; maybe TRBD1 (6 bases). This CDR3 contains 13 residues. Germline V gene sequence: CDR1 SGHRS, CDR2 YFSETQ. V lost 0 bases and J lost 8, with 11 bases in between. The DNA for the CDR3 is TGCGCCAGCAGCTTGGGGGCAGGGGAAGGCTACACCTTC. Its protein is CASSLGAGEGYTF.

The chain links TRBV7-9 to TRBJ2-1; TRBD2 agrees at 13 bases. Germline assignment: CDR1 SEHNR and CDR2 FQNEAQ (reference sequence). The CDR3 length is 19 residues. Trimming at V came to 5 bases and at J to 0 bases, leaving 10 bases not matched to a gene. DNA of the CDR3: TGTGCCAGCAGCCCACTGGGGACTAGCGGGACGAGCTCCTACAATGAGCAGTTCTTC. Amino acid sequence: CASSPLGTSGTSSYNEQFF.

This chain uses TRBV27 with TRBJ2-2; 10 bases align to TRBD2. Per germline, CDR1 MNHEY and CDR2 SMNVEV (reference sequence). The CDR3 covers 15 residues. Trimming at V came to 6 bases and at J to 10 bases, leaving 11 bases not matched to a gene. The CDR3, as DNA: TGTGCCAGCAGGAGAGGTCTAGCGGGAGACGTGGAGCTGTTTTTT. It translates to CASRRGLAGDVELFF.

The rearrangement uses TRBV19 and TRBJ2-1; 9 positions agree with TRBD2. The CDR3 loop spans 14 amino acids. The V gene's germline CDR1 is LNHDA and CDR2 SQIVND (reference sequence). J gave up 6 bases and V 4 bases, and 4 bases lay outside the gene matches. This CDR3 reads CASSSSGSSNEQFF. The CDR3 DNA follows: TGTGCCAGTAGTAGTAGCGGGAGTTCCAATGAGCAGTTCTTC. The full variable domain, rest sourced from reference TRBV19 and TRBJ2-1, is DGGITQSPKYLFRKEGQNVTLSCEQNLNHDAMYWYRQDPGQGLRLIYYSQIVNDFQKGDIAEGYSVSREKKESFPLTVTSAQKNPTAFYLCASSSSGSSNEQFFGPGTRLTVL.

In DNA, the CDR3 is TGTGCCAGCAGCTTGGGAGGACACCTGAACACCGGGGAGCTGTTTTTT. Amino acid sequence: CASSLGGHLNTGELFF. V usage is TRBV5-5 and J usage is TRBJ2-2; D might be TRBD1 (5 bases). Trimming left V 0 bases short and J 1 base short, with 10 bases between. CDR3 size: 16 residues. Germline assignment: CDR1 SGHKS and CDR2 YYEKEE (reference sequence).

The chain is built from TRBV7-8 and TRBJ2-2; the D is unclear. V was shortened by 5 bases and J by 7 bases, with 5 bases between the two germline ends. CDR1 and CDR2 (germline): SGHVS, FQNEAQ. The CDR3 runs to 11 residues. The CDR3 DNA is TGTGCCAGCAGCCCGCGCGGGGAGCTGTTTTTT. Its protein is CASSPRGELFF.

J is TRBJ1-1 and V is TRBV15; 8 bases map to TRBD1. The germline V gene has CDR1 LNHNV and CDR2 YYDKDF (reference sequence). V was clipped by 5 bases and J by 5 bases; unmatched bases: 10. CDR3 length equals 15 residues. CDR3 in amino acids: CATSSGTGRGTEAFF. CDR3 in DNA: TGTGCCACCAGCTCAGGGACAGGCCGGGGGACTGAAGCTTTCTTT.

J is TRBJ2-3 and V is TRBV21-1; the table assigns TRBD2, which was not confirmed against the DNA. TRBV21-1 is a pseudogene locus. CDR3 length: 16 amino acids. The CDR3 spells CASSKIFRLAGDTQYF. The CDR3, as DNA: TGTGCCAGCAGCAAAATATTCAGACTAGCGGGAGATACGCAGTATTTT.

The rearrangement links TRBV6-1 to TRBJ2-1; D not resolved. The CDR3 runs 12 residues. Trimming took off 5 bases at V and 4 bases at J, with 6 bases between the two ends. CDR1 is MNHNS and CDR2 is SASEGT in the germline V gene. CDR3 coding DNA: TGTGCCAGCAGTCCCGGGTACAATGAGCAGTTCTTC. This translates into CASSPGYNEQFF.